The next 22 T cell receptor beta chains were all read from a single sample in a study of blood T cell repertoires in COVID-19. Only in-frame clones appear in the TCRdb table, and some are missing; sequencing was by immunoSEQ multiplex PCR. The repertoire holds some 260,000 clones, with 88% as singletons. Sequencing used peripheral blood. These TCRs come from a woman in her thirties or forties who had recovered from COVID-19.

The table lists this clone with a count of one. The DNA for the CDR3 is TGTGCCAGCAGTTACCGGGACAGGGCTAACTATGGCTACACCTTC. This codes for CASSYRDRANYGYTF. V is TRBV6-6 and J is TRBJ1-2; 9 bases match TRBD1. Per the germline V gene, CDR1 is MNHNY and CDR2 is SVGAGI (reference sequence). V lost 2 bases to trimming and J lost 0 bases; unmatched junction nucleotides: 1. There are 15 residues in the CDR3.

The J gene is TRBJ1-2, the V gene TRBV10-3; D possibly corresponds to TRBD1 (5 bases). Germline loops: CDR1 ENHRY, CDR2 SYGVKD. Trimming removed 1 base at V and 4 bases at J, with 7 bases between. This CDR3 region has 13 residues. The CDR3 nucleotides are TGTGCCATCAGTGAGTATCAGGGCTATGGCTACACCTTC. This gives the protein CAISEYQGYGYTF.

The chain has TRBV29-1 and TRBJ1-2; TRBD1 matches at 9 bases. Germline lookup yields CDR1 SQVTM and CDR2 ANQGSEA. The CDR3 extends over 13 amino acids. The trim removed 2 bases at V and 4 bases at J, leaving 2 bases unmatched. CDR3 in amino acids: CSVENRGLYGYTF. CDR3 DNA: TGCAGCGTTGAAAACAGGGGGCTCTATGGCTACACCTTC.

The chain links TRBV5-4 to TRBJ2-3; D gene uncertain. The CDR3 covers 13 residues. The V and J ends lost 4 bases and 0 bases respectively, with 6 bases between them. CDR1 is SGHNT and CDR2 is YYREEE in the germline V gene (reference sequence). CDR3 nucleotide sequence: TGTGCCAGCAGCCAAGCTAGCACAGATACGCAGTATTTT. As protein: CASSQASTDTQYF.

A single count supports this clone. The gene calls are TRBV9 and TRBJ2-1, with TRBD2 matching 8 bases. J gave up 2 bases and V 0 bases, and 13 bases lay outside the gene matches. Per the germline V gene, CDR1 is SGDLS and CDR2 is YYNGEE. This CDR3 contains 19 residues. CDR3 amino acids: CASSVEVAGTGTPYNEQFF. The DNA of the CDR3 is TGTGCCAGCAGCGTAGAGGTAGCGGGGACTGGGACTCCCTACAATGAGCAGTTCTTC.

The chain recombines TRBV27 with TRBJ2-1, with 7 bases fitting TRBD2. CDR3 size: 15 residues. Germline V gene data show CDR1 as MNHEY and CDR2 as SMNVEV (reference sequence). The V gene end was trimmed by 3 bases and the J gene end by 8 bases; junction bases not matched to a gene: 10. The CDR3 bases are TGTGCCAGCAGTTTGGGGGGGAGGGCCTTGGATGAGCAGTTCTTC. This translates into CASSLGGRALDEQFF.

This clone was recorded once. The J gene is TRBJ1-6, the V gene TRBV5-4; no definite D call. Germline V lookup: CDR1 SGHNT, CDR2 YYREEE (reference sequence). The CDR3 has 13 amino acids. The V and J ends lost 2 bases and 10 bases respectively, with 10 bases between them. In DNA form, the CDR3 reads TGTGCCAGCAGCTTCCAGGTCCAATCACCCCTCCACTTT. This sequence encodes CASSFQVQSPLHF.

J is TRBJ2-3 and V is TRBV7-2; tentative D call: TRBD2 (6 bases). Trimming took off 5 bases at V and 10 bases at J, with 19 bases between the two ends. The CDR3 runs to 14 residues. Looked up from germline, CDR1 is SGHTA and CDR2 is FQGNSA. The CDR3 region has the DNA TGTGCCAGCAGCCCCGAACCCCGACTAGGTTCGCAGTATTTT. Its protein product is CASSPEPRLGSQYF. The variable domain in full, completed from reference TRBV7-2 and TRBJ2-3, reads GAGVSQSPSNKVTEKGKDVELRCDPISGHTALYWYRQSLGQGLEFLIYFQGNSAPDKSGLPSDRFSAERTGGSVSTLTIQRTQQEDSAVYLCASSPEPRLGSQYFGPGTRLTVL.

The CDR3 reads CATSRRYAEAFF. CDR3 bases: TGTGCCACCAGCCGCCGGTATGCTGAAGCTTTCTTT. The chain has TRBV15 and TRBJ1-1; D is unclear. The V gene lost 5 bases and the J gene lost 6 bases, with 10 bases spanning the gap. The CDR3 is 12 amino acids. Germline V lookup: CDR1 LNHNV, CDR2 YYDKDF (reference sequence).

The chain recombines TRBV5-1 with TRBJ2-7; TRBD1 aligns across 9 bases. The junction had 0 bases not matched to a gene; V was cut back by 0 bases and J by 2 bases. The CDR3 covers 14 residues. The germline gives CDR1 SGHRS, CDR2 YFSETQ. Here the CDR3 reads CASSLGTGAYEQYV. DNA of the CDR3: TGCGCCAGCAGCTTGGGGACAGGGGCCTACGAGCAGTACGTC.

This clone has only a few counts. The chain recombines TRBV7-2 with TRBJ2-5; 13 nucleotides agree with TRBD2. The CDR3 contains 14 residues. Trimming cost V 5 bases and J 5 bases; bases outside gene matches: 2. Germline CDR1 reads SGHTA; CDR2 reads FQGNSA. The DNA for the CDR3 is TGTGCCAGCAGCATACTAGCGGGGGGGGAGACCCAGTACTTC. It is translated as CASSILAGGETQYF.

The CDR3 region has the DNA TGTGCCAGCAGCCCGACAGGATTCAACACTGAAGCTTTCTTT. It specifies CASSPTGFNTEAFF. This sequence joins TRBV14 and TRBJ1-1; D is perhaps TRBD1 (6 bases). This CDR3 has 14 residues. Germline loops: CDR1 SGHDN, CDR2 FVKESK. Deletions cut 4 bases from V and 2 bases from J, with 11 bases between.

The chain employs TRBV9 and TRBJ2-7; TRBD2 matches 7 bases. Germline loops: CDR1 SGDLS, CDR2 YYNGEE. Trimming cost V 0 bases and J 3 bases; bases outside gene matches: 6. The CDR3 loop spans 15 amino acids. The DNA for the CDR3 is TGTGCCAGCAGCGTAGGGGGGAGGGCCCTCTACGAGCAGTACTTC. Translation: CASSVGGRALYEQYF.

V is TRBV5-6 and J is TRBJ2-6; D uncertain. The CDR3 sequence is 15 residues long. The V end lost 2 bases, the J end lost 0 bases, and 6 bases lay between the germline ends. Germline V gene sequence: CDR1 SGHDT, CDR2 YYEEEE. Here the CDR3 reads CASSFSSSGANVLTF. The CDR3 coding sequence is TGTGCCAGCAGCTTTTCGAGCTCTGGGGCCAACGTCCTGACTTTC.

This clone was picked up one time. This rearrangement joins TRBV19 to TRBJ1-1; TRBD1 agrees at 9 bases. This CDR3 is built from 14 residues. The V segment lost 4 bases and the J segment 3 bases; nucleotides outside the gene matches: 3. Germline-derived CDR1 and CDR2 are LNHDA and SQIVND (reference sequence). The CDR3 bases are TGTGCCAGTAGTAAAGGACAGGGGTACACTGAAGCTTTCTTT. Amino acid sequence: CASSKGQGYTEAFF.

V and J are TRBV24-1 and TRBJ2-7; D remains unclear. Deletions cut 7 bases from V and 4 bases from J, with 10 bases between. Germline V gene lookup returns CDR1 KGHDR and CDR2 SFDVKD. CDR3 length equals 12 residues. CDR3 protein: CATSPLRYEQYV. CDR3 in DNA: TGTGCCACCAGCCCCCTAAGATACGAGCAGTACGTC.

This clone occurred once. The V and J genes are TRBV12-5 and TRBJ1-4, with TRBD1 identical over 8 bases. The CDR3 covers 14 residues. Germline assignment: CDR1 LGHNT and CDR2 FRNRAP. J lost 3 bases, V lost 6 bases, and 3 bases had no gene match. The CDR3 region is CASGADRANEKLFF. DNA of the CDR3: TGTGCTAGTGGAGCGGACAGGGCTAATGAAAAACTGTTTTTT. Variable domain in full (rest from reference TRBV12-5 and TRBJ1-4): DARVTQTPRHKVTEMGQEVTMRCQPILGHNTVFWYRQTMMQGLELLAYFRNRAPLDDSGMPKDRFSAEMPDATLATLKIQPSEPRDSAVYFCASGADRANEKLFFGSGTQLSVL.

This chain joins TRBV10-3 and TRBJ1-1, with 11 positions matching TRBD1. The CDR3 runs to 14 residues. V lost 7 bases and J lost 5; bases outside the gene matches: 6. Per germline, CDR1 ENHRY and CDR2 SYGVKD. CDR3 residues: CAITADRGLTEAFF. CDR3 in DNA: TGTGCCATCACCGCGGACAGGGGGCTTACTGAAGCTTTCTTT.

CDR3 nucleotide sequence: TGTGCCACCAGCAGAGAATCGCGGGGTTTCTTT. It codes for CATSRESRGFF. This sequence joins TRBV15 and TRBJ1-1; no clear D. The CDR3 is 11 residues long. CDR1 and CDR2 from the germline V gene are LNHNV and YYDKDF (reference sequence). V was trimmed by 0 bases and J by 13 bases, leaving 9 bases between them.

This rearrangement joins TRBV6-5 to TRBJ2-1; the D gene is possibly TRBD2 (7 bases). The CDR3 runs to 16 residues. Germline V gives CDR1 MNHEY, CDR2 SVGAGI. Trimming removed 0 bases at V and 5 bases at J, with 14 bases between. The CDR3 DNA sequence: TGTGCCAGCAGTTACTCGAGGGGGACTACCCACAATGAGCAGTTCTTC. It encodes CASSYSRGTTHNEQFF.

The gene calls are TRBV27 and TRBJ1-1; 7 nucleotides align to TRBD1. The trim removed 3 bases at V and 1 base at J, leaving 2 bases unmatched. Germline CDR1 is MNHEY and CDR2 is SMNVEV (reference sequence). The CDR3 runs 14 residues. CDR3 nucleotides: TGTGCCAGCAGTTTCCGACAGGGGAACACTGAAGCTTTCTTT. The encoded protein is CASSFRQGNTEAFF.

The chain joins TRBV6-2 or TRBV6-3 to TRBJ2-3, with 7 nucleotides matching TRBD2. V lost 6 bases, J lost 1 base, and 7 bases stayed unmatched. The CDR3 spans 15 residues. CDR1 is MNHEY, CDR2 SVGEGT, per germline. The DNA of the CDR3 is TGTGCCAGCAGACCTCGGGGGGTCGGCACAGATACGCAGTATTTT. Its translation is CASRPRGVGTDTQYF.